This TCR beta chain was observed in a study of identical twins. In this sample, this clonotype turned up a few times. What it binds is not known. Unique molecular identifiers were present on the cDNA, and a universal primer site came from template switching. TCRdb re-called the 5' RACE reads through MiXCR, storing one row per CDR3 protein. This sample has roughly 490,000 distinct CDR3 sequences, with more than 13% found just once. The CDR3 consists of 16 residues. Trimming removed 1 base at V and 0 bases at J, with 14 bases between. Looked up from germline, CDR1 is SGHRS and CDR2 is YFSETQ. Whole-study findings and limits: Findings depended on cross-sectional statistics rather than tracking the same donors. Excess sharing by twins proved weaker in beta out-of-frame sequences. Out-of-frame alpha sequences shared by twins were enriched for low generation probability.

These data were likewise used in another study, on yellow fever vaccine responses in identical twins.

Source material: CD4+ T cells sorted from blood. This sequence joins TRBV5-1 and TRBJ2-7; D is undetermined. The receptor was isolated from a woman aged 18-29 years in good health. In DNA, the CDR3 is TGCGCCAGCAGCTTGCCCCCCGCGATCAGCTCCTACGAGCAGTACTTC. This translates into CASSLPPAISSYEQYF.